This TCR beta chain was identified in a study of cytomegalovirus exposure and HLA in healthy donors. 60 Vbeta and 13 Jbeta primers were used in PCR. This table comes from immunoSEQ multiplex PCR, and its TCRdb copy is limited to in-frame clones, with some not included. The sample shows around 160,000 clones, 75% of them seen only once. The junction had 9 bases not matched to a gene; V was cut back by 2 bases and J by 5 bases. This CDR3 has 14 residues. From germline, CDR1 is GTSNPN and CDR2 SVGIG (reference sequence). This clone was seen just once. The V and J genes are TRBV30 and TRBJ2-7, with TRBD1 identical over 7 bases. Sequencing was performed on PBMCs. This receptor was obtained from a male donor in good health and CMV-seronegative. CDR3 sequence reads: CAWSSGLGGDEQYF. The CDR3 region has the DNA TGTGCCTGGAGTTCCGGGCTAGGGGGCGACGAGCAGTACTTC.